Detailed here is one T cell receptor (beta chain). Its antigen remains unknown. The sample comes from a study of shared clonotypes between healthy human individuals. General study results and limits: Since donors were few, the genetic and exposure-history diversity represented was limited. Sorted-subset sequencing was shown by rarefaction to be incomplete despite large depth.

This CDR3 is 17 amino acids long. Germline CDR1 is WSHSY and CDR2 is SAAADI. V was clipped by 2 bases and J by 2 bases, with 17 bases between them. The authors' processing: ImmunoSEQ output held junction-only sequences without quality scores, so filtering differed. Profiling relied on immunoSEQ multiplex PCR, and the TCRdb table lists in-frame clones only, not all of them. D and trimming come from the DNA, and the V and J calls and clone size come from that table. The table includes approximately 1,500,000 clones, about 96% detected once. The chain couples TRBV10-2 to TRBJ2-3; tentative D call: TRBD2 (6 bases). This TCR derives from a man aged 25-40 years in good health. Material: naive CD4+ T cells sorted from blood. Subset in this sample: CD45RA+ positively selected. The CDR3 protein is CASSETALAANTDTQYF. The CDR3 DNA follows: TGCGCCAGCAGTGAGACTGCCTTAGCGGCTAACACAGATACGCAGTATTTT.